This TCR beta chain was recovered during a study of blood T cell repertoires in COVID-19. Study at large: The study drew acute and convalescent COVID-19 samples from the United States, Italy and Spain.

The assay was immunoSEQ multiplex PCR, and TCRdb's table has in-frame clones only and misses some. The table records 300,000 to 500,000 clones, around 87% of them present only once. V was trimmed by 0 bases and J by 8 bases, leaving 11 bases between them. Germline CDR1 and CDR2: SGHTS and YDEGEE. The CDR3 is made up of 14 amino acids. The study recruited people aged 18 to 89 years across 20 to 30 US areas. The clonotype was recovered from a woman younger than 45 with acute COVID-19. The chain has TRBV5-8 and TRBJ1-4; no firm D call. Sequenced sample: PBMCs or T cells enriched from blood (not recorded which). The DNA of the CDR3 is TGTGCCAGCAGCTTGGACATAACTAGGGAAAAACTGTTTTTT. Translated, it gives CASSLDITREKLFF.